This T cell receptor (beta chain) originates from a study of T-cell memory formation after mild COVID-19. This clonotype was counted a few times. TCRdb fed the 5' RACE reads into MiXCR, producing one record per CDR3 protein. The sample includes about 350,000 distinct CDR3 sequences, 12% to 15% of them seen just once. This CDR3 is built from 14 residues. The germline V gene encodes CDR1 SGHNT and CDR2 YYREEE (reference sequence). The V gene end was trimmed by 3 bases and the J gene end by 4 bases; junction bases not matched to a gene: 4. This chain links TRBV5-4 with TRBJ1-1, with TRBD1 identical over 9 bases. The source material was PBMCs or a T cell subset sorted from them (not recorded which). The sequence was obtained from a young man who had mild COVID-19 (a few samples of this study predate the infection). Cell type and time point are not known. CDR3 sequence reads: CASSWTGAGTEAFF. The CDR3 nucleotides read TGTGCCAGCAGCTGGACAGGGGCCGGCACTGAAGCTTTCTTT.